This T cell receptor (beta chain) is drawn from a study of tumor-infiltrating lymphocytes in localized non-small cell lung cancer. Clones were sequenced by immunoSEQ multiplex PCR, and TCRdb holds only the in-frame ones, with some missing. This sample has around 13,000 clones, with approximately 74% found just once. Germline CDR1 SQVTM, CDR2 ANQGSEA. The CDR3 is 12 residues long. V lost 5 bases and J lost 1, with 8 bases in between. Findings and caveats of the study: T-cell fraction did not differ between immunotypes IM1 and IM2. Technical variation could not be separated from intratumor heterogeneity here. Available tissue quantity limited TCR sequencing to a patient subset.

Concerning this clone: Its matching antigen is unknown.

The genes are TRBV29-1 and TRBJ1-1; D is unresolved. This TCR was recovered from a human donor with non-small cell lung cancer. Sequenced: uninvolved lung tissue not adjacent to the tumor. CDR3 DNA sequence: TGCAGCGTTAGACAATCGAACACTGAAGCTTTCTTT. This sequence encodes CSVRQSNTEAFF.